These 21 T cell receptor beta chains came from one sample sequenced in a study of shared clonotypes between healthy human individuals. Method: immunoSEQ multiplex PCR; TCRdb's copy keeps in-frame clones and lacks some. The repertoire includes over 2 million clones, 85% to 95% of them detected once, and 0.3% to 0.4% sits in the top ten. Sequences were obtained from naive CD4+ T cells from PBMCs. Subset in this sample: CD45RA+ positively selected. These receptors originate from a man between 18 and 29 years old in good health. Some clones in this sample may be carry-over from other donors' samples.

The CDR3 sequence: CASGTPPLYEQYF. CDR3 nucleotide sequence: TGTGCCAGTGGGACACCGCCTCTCTACGAGCAGTACTTC. The J gene is TRBJ2-7, the V gene TRBV19; maybe TRBD1 (6 bases). The CDR3 loop spans 13 amino acids. V was shortened by 8 bases and J by 3 bases, with 14 bases between the two germline ends. Germline CDR1 LNHDA, CDR2 SQIVND (reference sequence).

The J gene is TRBJ2-3, the V gene TRBV7-6; 8 positions match TRBD2. Germline assignment: CDR1 SGHVS and CDR2 FNYEAQ. J lost 4 bases, V lost 7 bases, and 13 bases had no gene match. The CDR3 is 16 amino acids. CDR3 in DNA: TGTGCCAGCACCCCCAATACCGGGAGGGGTCCAGATACGCAGTATTTT. Its protein is CASTPNTGRGPDTQYF.

The V call is TRBV5-1, the J call TRBJ1-5; the D is unclear. The length of the CDR3 is 15 residues. Per germline, CDR1 SGHRS and CDR2 YFSETQ. Trimming cost V 0 bases and J 4 bases, with 11 bases left between them. The CDR3 region is CASSLDAGGNQPQHF. The CDR3 bases are TGCGCCAGCAGCTTGGACGCGGGTGGGAATCAGCCCCAGCATTTT.

This chain joins TRBV7-2 and TRBJ2-5, with 10 bases matching TRBD2. This CDR3 has 14 amino acids. V was pared by 4 bases and J by 3 bases, with 2 bases of the junction left unmatched. Germline loops: CDR1 SGHTA, CDR2 FQGNSA. CDR3 DNA: TGTGCCAGCAGCTACGGACTAGCGGAAGAGACCCAGTACTTC. Amino acid sequence: CASSYGLAEETQYF.

This chain joins TRBV7-9 and TRBJ2-7; TRBD1 matches at 10 bases. Germline V gene data show CDR1 as SEHNR and CDR2 as FQNEAQ (reference sequence). Trimming took 1 base from V and 10 from J; bases not matched to a gene: 4. The CDR3 consists of 13 residues. CDR3 protein: CASSLGPTGGQYF. The CDR3 DNA reads as TGTGCCAGCAGCTTAGGACCGACAGGGGGCCAGTACTTC.

This clone was picked up a small number of times. The chain carries TRBV30 and TRBJ1-5; D is undetermined. CDR3 length: 13 amino acids. V dropped 2 bases and J dropped 2 bases, with 7 bases sitting between them. Germline loops: CDR1 GTSNPN, CDR2 SVGIG (reference sequence). In DNA form, the CDR3 reads TGTGCCTGGAGTCCCATGGGCAATCAGCCCCAGCATTTT. The encoded protein is CAWSPMGNQPQHF. Full variable domain (missing parts from reference TRBV30 and TRBJ1-5): SQTIHQWPATLVQPVGSPLSLECTVEGTSNPNLYWYRQAAGRGLQLLFYSVGIGQISSEVPQNLSASRPQDRQFILSSKKLLLSDSGFYLCAWSPMGNQPQHFGDGTRLSIL.

This clone was seen only once. The DNA for the CDR3 is TGTGCCAGCAGCTTGGAAGCCAGGGCCTACGAGCAGTACTTC. Translated: CASSLEARAYEQYF. The genes are TRBV5-4 and TRBJ2-7, with TRBD1 as a possible D gene (5 bases). The germline CDR1 and CDR2 sequences are SGHNT and YYREEE (reference sequence). The CDR3 runs to 14 residues. Between the trimmed V and J ends, which lost 0 bases and 2 bases, there was a span of 9 bases. The variable domain in full, with the rest retrieved from reference TRBV5-4 and TRBJ2-7, is ETGVTQSPTHLIKTRGQQVTLRCSSQSGHNTVSWYQQALGQGPQFIFQYYREEENGRGNFPPRFSGLQFPNYSSELNVNALELDDSALYLCASSLEARAYEQYFGPGTRLTVT.

The V and J genes are TRBV14 and TRBJ2-1, with a weak D call TRBD2 (7 bases). V gave up 6 bases and J gave up 11 bases, with 20 bases separating them. Germline values: CDR1 SGHDN, CDR2 FVKESK. The CDR3 totals 14 residues. The CDR3 DNA sequence: TGTGCCAGCAGGTCGGACAGCGGGAATGGCCAGCAGTTCTTC. Its translation is CASRSDSGNGQQFF.

The chain links TRBV21-1 to TRBJ2-6; the DNA was not used to check the table's D call, TRBD1. TRBV21-1 is annotated as a pseudogene. This CDR3 is 18 amino acids long. The CDR3, as DNA: TGTGCCAGCAGCTCCGGACAGGGGATAGACTCTGGGGCCAACGTCCTGACTTTC. This gives the protein CASSSGQGIDSGANVLTF.

As to this clone: The sample has other DNA sequences that encode this CDR3 too. The chain joins TRBV28 to TRBJ2-2; D uncertain. There are 12 residues in the CDR3. V dropped 5 bases and J dropped 4 bases, with 5 bases sitting between them. Germline values: CDR1 MDHEN, CDR2 SYDVKM. CDR3 DNA sequence: TGTGCCAGCAGTACCCCCACCGGGGAGCTGTTTTTT. It is translated as CASSTPTGELFF.

The chain combines TRBV5-6 with TRBJ1-1, with D unresolved. Germline V lookup: CDR1 SGHDT, CDR2 YYEEEE. This CDR3 region has 13 residues. The V gene lost 4 bases and the J gene lost 1 base, with 8 bases spanning the gap. DNA of the CDR3: TGTGCCAGCAGCCGAACAGCGAACACTGAAGCTTTCTTT. Amino acid sequence: CASSRTANTEAFF.

The V call is TRBV5-4, the J call TRBJ1-2; no definite D call. The germline CDR1 and CDR2 sequences are SGHNT and YYREEE (reference sequence). This CDR3 is 19 amino acids long. Trimming stripped 4 bases from V and 1 base from J, with 26 bases between. The CDR3 nucleotides read TGTGCCAGCAGCCCTCCTAGAGTATGGCCGATGTTAAGTAACTATGGCTACACCTTC. Protein product: CASSPPRVWPMLSNYGYTF.

The CDR3 here is CASSLEAGAEAFF. The DNA of the CDR3 is TGTGCCAGCAGCTTAGAGGCTGGGGCCGAAGCTTTCTTT. The genes are TRBV7-9 and TRBJ1-1; perhaps TRBD1 as D (5 bases). Per germline, CDR1 SEHNR and CDR2 FQNEAQ (reference sequence). Trimming pared 1 base from V and 8 bases from J, leaving 11 bases between. The CDR3 has 13 residues.

The V call is TRBV7-2, the J call TRBJ2-7; D is ambiguous. The V and J ends lost 4 bases and 4 bases respectively, with 8 bases between them. There are 12 residues in the CDR3. CDR1 and CDR2 (germline): SGHTA, FQGNSA. CDR3 DNA: TGTGCCAGCAGCTCCCCCGGGTACGAGCAGTACTTC. This codes for CASSSPGYEQYF.

The V and J genes are TRBV5-1 and TRBJ2-7; D is unresolved. CDR1 SGHRS and CDR2 YFSETQ come from the germline V gene. The V gene lost 4 bases and the J gene lost 3 bases, with 14 bases spanning the gap. The CDR3 totals 14 residues. This chain's CDR3 is CASSPGRSNYEQYF. CDR3 nucleotide sequence: TGCGCCAGCAGCCCCGGGCGGAGTAACTACGAGCAGTACTTC.

This rearrangement joins TRBV10-2 to TRBJ2-5, with 9 nucleotides matching TRBD2. Unmatched junction bases numbered 17, after V lost 6 bases and J lost 0 bases. This CDR3 is 19 amino acids long. Germline V gives CDR1 WSHSY, CDR2 SAAADI. This CDR3 is CASSNPRPSGDSDQETQYF. DNA of the CDR3: TGCGCCAGCAGCAACCCCCGGCCTAGCGGGGATTCAGACCAAGAGACCCAGTACTTC.

The CDR3 nucleotides read TGCGCCAGCAGCCAAGATATCACCGGGGGCACGTGGCAGCCCCAGCATTTT. It specifies CASSQDITGGTWQPQHF. The chain employs TRBV4-3 and TRBJ1-5; D perhaps matches TRBD1 (6 bases). CDR3 length: 17 amino acids. CDR1 LGHNA and CDR2 YSLEER come from the germline V gene. V gave up 0 bases and J gave up 7 bases, with 19 bases separating them.

The chain has TRBV18 and TRBJ2-7; D not resolved. This CDR3 contains 15 residues. V shed 8 bases and J shed 4 bases, with 21 bases lying between them. Looked up from germline, CDR1 is KGHSH and CDR2 is LQKENI. CDR3 coding DNA: TGTGCCAGCCTAATAGGACGTGACGGACCTTACGAGCAGTACTTC. This gives the protein CASLIGRDGPYEQYF.

V is TRBV28 and J is TRBJ1-1; 7 nucleotides agree with TRBD1. The junction had 11 bases not matched to a gene; V was cut back by 6 bases and J by 1 base. Per the germline V gene, CDR1 is MDHEN and CDR2 is SYDVKM. This CDR3 is built from 16 residues. The CDR3 protein is CASSAGDRLWNTEAFF. CDR3 DNA: TGTGCCAGCAGCGCCGGGGACAGACTTTGGAACACTGAAGCTTTCTTT.

Of note for this clone: Other DNA sequences in the sample encode the same CDR3. The V call is TRBV28, the J call TRBJ2-7, with 7 nucleotides matching TRBD2. J lost 4 bases, V lost 6 bases, and 3 bases had no gene match. The CDR3 contains 12 residues. Looked up from germline, CDR1 is MDHEN and CDR2 is SYDVKM. The DNA for the CDR3 is TGTGCCAGCAGGGGGGGGAGGTACGAGCAGTACTTC. Amino acid sequence: CASRGGRYEQYF.

This chain joins TRBV28 and TRBJ2-1, with 9 positions matching TRBD2. The CDR3 length is 15 residues. Trimming removed 7 bases from V and 4 bases from J; junction bases left unmatched: 8. CDR1 and CDR2 (germline): MDHEN, SYDVKM. The DNA for the CDR3 is TGTGCCAGCACTCTCAAGCGGGGGGCATACAATGAGCAGTTCTTC. Encoded protein: CASTLKRGAYNEQFF.